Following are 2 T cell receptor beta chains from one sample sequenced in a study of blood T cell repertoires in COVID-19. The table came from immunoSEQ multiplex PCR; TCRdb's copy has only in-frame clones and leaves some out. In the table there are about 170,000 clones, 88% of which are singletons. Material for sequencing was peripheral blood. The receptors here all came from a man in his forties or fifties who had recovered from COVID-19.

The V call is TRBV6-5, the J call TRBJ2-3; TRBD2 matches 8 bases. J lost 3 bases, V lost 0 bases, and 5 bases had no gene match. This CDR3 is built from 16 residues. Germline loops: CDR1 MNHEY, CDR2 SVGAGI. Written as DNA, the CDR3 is TGTGCCAGCAGTTACTCGAGCGGGGGCCATACAGATACGCAGTATTTT. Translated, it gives CASSYSSGGHTDTQYF.

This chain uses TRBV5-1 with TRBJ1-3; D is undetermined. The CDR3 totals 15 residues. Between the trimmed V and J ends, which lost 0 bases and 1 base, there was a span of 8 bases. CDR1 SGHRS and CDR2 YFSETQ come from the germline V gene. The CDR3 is CASSLDNPSGNTIYF. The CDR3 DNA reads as TGCGCCAGCAGCTTGGACAACCCGTCTGGAAACACCATATATTTT.